This TCR beta chain was recorded in a study of cytomegalovirus exposure and HLA in healthy donors. Overall study findings and caveats: For TCR beta chains, V- and J-gene trimming was later linked to a missense DCLRE1C variant.

Note on this clone: Its target is unknown.

The length of the CDR3 is 14 residues. The germline gives CDR1 ENHRY, CDR2 SYGVKD. V lost 11 bases and J lost 6; bases outside the gene matches: 9. PCR employed 60 Vbeta and 13 Jbeta primers. Method: immunoSEQ multiplex PCR; TCRdb's copy keeps in-frame clones and lacks some. The table has 78,000 or so clones, approximately 67% seen once; the top ten hold more than 3.5%. The clonotype was recovered from a male donor in good health and CMV-seropositive. The chain couples TRBV10-3 to TRBJ2-7; TRBD2 aligns across 14 bases. The sequenced sample was PBMCs. DNA for the CDR3: TGTGCCTCCCGTGGGACTAGCGGGGGCGCCGAGCAGTACTTC. Residues: CASRGTSGGAEQYF.